The present T cell receptor (beta chain) was sequenced within a study of graft-versus-host responses after intestinal transplantation. For the study at large: Multivisceral, liver-intestinal, or isolated intestinal grafts went to recipients. Recipients uniformly received anti-thymocyte globulin induction, followed by tacrolimus and steroids for around 3 years. General study results and limits: Among recipient marrow samples, GvH clones were found; some appeared first in ileum or blood. Peak GvH clone levels in circulation were associated with early post-transplant HvG declines.

As for this clone: The target antigen is unknown.

Germline-derived CDR1 and CDR2 are MNHNS and SASEGT. V shed 4 bases and J shed 0 bases, with 13 bases lying between them. This CDR3 is built from 16 residues. Using immunoSEQ multiplex PCR, the repertoire was profiled, and TCRdb retains in-frame clones only, with some absent. The table records 95,000 to 150,000 clones, 85% to 95% of them present only once. V is TRBV6-1 and J is TRBJ1-3; D ambiguous. The sequencing used unstimulated CD8+ T cells sorted from spleen or lymph node cells, collected before intestinal transplant. This TCR derives from a human donor who received an intestinal transplant. The CDR3 here is CASSVVALSSGNTIYF. The CDR3 DNA follows: TGTGCCAGCAGTGTTGTGGCCCTGAGCTCTGGAAACACCATATATTTT.